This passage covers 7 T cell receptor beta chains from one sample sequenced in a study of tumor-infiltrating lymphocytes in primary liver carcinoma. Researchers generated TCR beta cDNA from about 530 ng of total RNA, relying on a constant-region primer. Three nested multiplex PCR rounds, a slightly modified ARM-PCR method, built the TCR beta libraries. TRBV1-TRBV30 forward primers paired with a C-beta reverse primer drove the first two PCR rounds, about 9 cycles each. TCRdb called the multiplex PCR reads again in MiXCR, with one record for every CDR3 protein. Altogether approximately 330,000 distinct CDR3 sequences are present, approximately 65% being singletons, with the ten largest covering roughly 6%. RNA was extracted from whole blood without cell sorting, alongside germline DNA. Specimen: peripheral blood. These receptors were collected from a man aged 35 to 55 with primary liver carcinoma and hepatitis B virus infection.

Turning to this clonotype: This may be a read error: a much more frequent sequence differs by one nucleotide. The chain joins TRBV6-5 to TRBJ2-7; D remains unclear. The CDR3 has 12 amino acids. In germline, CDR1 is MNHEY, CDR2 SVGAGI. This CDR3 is CASRQSSYKQYF. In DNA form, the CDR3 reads TGTGCCAGCAGGCAAAGCTCCTACAAGCAGTACTTC.

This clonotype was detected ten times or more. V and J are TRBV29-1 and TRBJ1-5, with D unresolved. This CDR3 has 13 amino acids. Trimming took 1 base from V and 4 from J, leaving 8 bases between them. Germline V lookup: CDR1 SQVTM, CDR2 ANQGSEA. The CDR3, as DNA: TGCAGCGTTGAAGGCGGGGTAAATCAGCCCCAGCATTTT. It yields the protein CSVEGGVNQPQHF.

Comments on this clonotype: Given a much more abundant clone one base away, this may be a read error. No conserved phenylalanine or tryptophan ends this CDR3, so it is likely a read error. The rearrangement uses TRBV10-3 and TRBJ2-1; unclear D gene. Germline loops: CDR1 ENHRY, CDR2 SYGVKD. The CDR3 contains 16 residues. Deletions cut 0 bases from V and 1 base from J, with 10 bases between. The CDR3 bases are TGTGCCATCAGTGAGTCGTTTGCGGATTCCTACAATGAGCAGTTCCTC. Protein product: CAISESFADSYNEQFL.

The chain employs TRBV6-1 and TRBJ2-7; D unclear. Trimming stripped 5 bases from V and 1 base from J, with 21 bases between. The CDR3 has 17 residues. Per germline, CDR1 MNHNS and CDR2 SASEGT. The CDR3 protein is CASSRRSDGHESYEQYF. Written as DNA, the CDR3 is TGTGCCAGCAGTAGACGAAGTGATGGGCACGAATCCTACGAGCAGTACTTC.

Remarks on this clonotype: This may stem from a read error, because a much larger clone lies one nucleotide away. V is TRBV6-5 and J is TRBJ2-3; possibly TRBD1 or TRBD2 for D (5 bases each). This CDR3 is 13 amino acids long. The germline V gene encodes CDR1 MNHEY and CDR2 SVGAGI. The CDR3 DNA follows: TGTGCCAGCCGCCAGAACGGGGCAGATATGCAGTATTTT. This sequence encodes CASRQNGADMQYF.

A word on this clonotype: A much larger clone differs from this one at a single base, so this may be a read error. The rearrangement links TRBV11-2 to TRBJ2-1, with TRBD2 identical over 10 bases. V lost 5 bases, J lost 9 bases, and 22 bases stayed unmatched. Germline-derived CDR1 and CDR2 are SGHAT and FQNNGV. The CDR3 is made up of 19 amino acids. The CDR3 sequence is CASSLRFGASGSRLVEQFF. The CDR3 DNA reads TGTGCCAGCAGCCTCCGGTTCGGCGCTAGCGGGAGCCGGCTGGTTGAGCAGTTCTTC.

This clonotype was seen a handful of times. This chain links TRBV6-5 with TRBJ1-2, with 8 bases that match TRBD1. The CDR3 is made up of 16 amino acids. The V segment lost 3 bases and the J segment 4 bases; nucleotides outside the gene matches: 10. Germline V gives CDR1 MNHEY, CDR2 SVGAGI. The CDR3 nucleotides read TGTGCCAGCAGTTATCACGGACAGGGCCCGAGCTATGGCTACACCTTC. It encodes CASSYHGQGPSYGYTF.